This note documents a single T cell receptor (beta chain) sequence. The clone's antigen remains unknown. Nothing much larger sits one base from this clone, and base qualities are not available. The study was a case-control design nested within a healthcare worker cohort in London, UK, with weekly nasopharyngeal swab PCR tests and blood sampling. Healthcare workers were recruited during the week of the UK lockdown, between 23 and 31 March 2020, and followed weekly for up to about 15 weeks. This entry is derived from a study of early T cells in non-severe SARS-CoV-2 infection (dated by TCRdb to the early 2020s). As for the study more broadly: Because TCR sequencing was done on bulk RNA from unsorted whole blood, the alpha and beta chains could not be paired.

The CDR3 runs 17 amino acids, cysteine and phenylalanine included. CDR3 DNA only is kept here, 51 bases in frame from base 1. From a lookup of the germline V gene (reference sequence), CDR1 and CDR2 are DFQATT and SNEGSKA. Trimmed from V: 3 bases; trimmed from J: 7 bases; junction bases lacking a gene match: 15. Library construction relied on 5' RACE. Sequenced on a NextSeq 500. In the TCR library protocol, unique molecular identifiers were attached to individual cDNA molecules to correct for PCR bias and sequencing error. Both TCR alpha and beta chains were sequenced, and tight co-correlation was observed between alpha and beta sequence abundances in each sample. As for the original processing: Decombinator V4 was used to annotate the V gene, J gene and CDR3 of the TCR sequences. Expanded TCRs were defined as changing significantly between any two time points under a Poisson model with p below 0.0001. Abundances of TCRs were expressed as counts per million after normalisation to the total number of TCRs sequenced in each sample. TRAV1-2 paired with TRAJ12, TRAJ20 or TRAJ33 defined MAIT TCRs, while TRAV10 paired with TRAJ18 defined iNKT TCRs. A search of VDJdb, accessed on 1 November 2021, was run for TCRs annotated to CMV, EBV and SARS-CoV-2, with TCRs annotated for multiple antigens excluded. TCRdb passed the public sequencing reads through fastp at Q25 and MiXCR, retaining productive beta sequences. Identical CDR3 protein sequences are pooled into one entry, listed with their most common genes and DNA. TCRdb's processing, not the authors' own work, is the source of the V and J calls. For this sample there are tens of thousands of distinct CDR3 sequences; about 11% appear just once. Just under 3% of the sample lies in the top ten.

The full study reports these points: VDJdb matching was skewed toward anti-spike CD8 responses and likely underestimated virus-specific expansions, missing private and CD4 specificities.

The clonotype comes from an adult who was a healthcare worker with PCR-confirmed SARS-CoV-2 infection or an uninfected control (not recorded which). Recombination linked TRBV20-1 to TRBJ1-6, with 7 central nucleotides matching TRBD1. This specimen was whole blood, taken at baseline. The encoded CDR3 is CSARDSGTASQNSPLHF. The DNA sequence is TGCAGTGCTAGGGACTCCGGGACAGCTTCGCAGAATTCACCCCTCCACTTT.